This TCR beta chain was observed in a study of T cells in Graves' hyperthyroidism and ophthalmopathy. Study-wide results and caveats: A model built on 13 V-J features separated ophthalmopathy from stable hyperthyroidism.

RNA transcripts were the template for amplifying TCR beta CDR3 regions. The TCR CDR3 first-round RT-PCR relied on the HTBI primer set. TCRdb re-analysed the multiplex PCR reads in MiXCR, keeping a single row per CDR3 protein. The sample records approximately 210,000 distinct CDR3 sequences, under 20% being singletons. V shed 0 bases, J shed 6 bases, and the junction held 7 bases outside the gene matches. The germline gives CDR1 SGHNT, CDR2 YYREEE (reference sequence). The CDR3 has 15 amino acids. A few counts support this clonotype. Its antigen is not known. The specimen was blood. This TCR was sampled from a man aged 50 to 59 with Graves' hyperthyroidism. The chain carries TRBV5-4 and TRBJ1-2; 8 nucleotides agree with TRBD1. This chain's CDR3 is CASSLGDRPYNGYTF. In nucleotides, the CDR3 is TGTGCCAGCAGCTTGGGGGACAGGCCCTATAATGGCTACACCTTC.